This T cell receptor (beta chain) was identified during a study of T cells in Graves' hyperthyroidism and ophthalmopathy. Study results and caveats: Blood also held most thyroid clonotypes expanded beyond 0.001.

Newly diagnosed hyperthyroidism patients aged 18 to 65 years had disease lasting under 2 months. Exclusion criteria comprised uncontrolled infection, other autoimmune disease, pregnancy or lactation. Any symptoms of ophthalmopathy came after the first hyperthyroidism diagnosis, from which the blood sample dates. This clonotype was seen at least ten times. What it binds is unknown. CDR1 MNHEY and CDR2 SVGAGI come from the germline V gene. V was cut by 2 bases and J by 4 bases, with 8 bases left in between. The CDR3 spans 13 residues. RNA transcripts served as the template for amplifying TCR beta CDR3 regions. Primed by the HTBI set, a first-round RT-PCR was run on the TCR CDR3. In TCRdb, the multiplex PCR reads were re-called with MiXCR into one record per CDR3 protein. Of 33,000 or so distinct CDR3 sequences in the sample, roughly 52% were seen once.

Sequencing used blood. The clonotype comes from a woman between 50 and 59 years old with Graves' hyperthyroidism that later progressed to Graves' ophthalmopathy. The V and J genes are TRBV6-5 and TRBJ1-1; D is ambiguous. In nucleotides, the CDR3 is TGTGCCAGCAGTTACCCCAGGAGCACTGAAGCTTTCTTT. Its protein is CASSYPRSTEAFF.